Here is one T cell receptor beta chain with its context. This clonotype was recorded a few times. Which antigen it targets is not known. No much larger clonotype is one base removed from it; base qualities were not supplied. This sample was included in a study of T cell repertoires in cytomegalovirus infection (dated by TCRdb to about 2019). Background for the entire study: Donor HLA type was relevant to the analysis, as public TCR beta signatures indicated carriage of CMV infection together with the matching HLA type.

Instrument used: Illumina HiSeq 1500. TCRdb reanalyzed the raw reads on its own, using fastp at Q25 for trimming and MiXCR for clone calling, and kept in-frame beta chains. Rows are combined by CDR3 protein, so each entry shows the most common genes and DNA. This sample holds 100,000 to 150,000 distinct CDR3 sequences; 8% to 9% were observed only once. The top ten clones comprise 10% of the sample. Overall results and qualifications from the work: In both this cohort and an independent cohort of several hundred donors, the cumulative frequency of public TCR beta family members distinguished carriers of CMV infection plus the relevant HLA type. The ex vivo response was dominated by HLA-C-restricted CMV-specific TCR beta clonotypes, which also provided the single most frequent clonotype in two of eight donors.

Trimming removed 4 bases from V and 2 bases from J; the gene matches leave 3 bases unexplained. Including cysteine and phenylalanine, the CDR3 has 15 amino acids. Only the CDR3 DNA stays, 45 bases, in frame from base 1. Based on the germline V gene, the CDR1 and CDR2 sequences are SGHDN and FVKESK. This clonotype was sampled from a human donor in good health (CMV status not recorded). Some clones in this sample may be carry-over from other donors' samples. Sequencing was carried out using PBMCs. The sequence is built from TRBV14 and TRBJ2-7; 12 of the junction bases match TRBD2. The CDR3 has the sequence CASSPRLAGAYEQYF. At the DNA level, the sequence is TGTGCCAGCAGCCCCCGACTAGCGGGGGCCTACGAGCAGTACTTC.